The T cell receptor beta chain under discussion was sequenced for a study of cytomegalovirus exposure and HLA in healthy donors. Both 60 Vbeta primers and 13 Jbeta primers went into the PCR. Clones were sequenced by immunoSEQ multiplex PCR, and TCRdb holds only the in-frame ones, with some missing. The sample lists approximately 220,000 clones, less than 80% occurring once. As concerns this clone: Its target is unknown.

The CDR3 is 15 amino acids. The germline CDR1 and CDR2 sequences are SGHRS and YFSETQ. The V gene lost 4 bases and the J gene lost 0 bases, with 14 bases spanning the gap. General study points: The later analysis indicated that the majority of CMV-associated TCR beta chains appeared HLA-restricted. Analysis was performed later, and it showed HLA-associated TCR beta chains to be more clonally expanded than equally common others.

The sequenced material came from PBMCs. This rearrangement joins TRBV5-1 to TRBJ2-7; weak D call: TRBD2 (5 bases). The TCR originated in a girl aged 2-10 years in good health and CMV-seronegative. CDR3 nucleotides: TGCGCCAGCAGCCACTCTCTAGGGAGCTCCTACGAGCAGTACTTC. Translation: CASSHSLGSSYEQYF.